The source of this T cell receptor beta chain is a study of tumor-infiltrating lymphocytes in primary liver carcinoma. Starting material of about 450 ng total RNA yielded TCR beta cDNA via a constant-region primer. Amplification in three nested multiplex PCR rounds with slightly modified ARM-PCR gave rise to TCR beta libraries. For roughly 11 cycles apiece, the opening two PCR rounds ran with TRBV1-TRBV30 forward primers and a C-beta reverse primer. MiXCR, run by TCRdb on the multiplex PCR reads, gives a single entry per CDR3 protein. The sample gives some 120,000 distinct CDR3 sequences, less than 80% of which show up once; around 9.3% is in the top ten. CDR1 SGHDN and CDR2 FVKESK come from the germline V gene. V was trimmed by 3 bases and J by 4 bases, leaving 19 bases between them. This CDR3 is built from 17 residues. Co-extracting RNA and DNA was done with 20-30 mg of unsorted bulk tissue as input. Through surgical resection, the patients' primary liver carcinoma was treated.

This clonotype originated in a woman aged 60 to 75 with primary liver carcinoma and hepatitis B virus infection. This chain uses TRBV14 with TRBJ1-3; the D gene is possibly TRBD1 (5 bases). The sample taken for sequencing was liver tumor tissue from sampling region 1. Specified subset: tumor region T1, superior pole. CDR3 nucleotides: TGTGCCAGCAGCCAGGATAATGGGGCAGGGAGCGGAAACACCATATATTTT. This translates into CASSQDNGAGSGNTIYF.